This is a list of T cell receptor beta chains from one sample in a study of T cell clones after liver transplantation. Sequenced by immunoSEQ multiplex PCR; TCRdb stores in-frame clones only, minus some. This sample carries over 50,000 clones, around 85% of them seen once, and the ten largest clones take roughly an eighth. Sequenced here: CD8+ T cells from blood, sampled 12 months after liver transplant. The receptors were gathered from a human patient who received a liver transplant. Some T cells may arise from the graft donor. Both conserved end residues are part of each CDR3. D genes are given only for firm matches. Clone size is given for some rows only: seen once, a few or many times, or a class if the clone is expanded.

J gene: TRBJ1-5
CDR3 length: 14
V gene: TRBV27
D gene: NA
clone size: NA
CDR3 DNA: TGTGCCAGCAGTCCAGGGGCCGACAATCAGCCCCAGCATTTT
CDR3 protein: CASSPGADNQPQHF

J gene: TRBJ2-7
CDR3 length: 16
V gene: TRBV6-6
D gene: NA
clone size: NA
CDR3 DNA: TGTGCCAGCAGTTACGTGGTGGAGGGTGAGCCTACGGAGCAGTACTTC
CDR3 protein: CASSYVVEGEPTEQYF

J gene: TRBJ1-1
CDR3 length: 14
V gene: TRBV28
D gene: TRBD1
clone size: NA
CDR3 DNA: TGTGCCAGCAGTCTTACAGGGGATTTCACTGAAGCTTTCTTT
CDR3 protein: CASSLTGDFTEAFF

J gene: TRBJ1-2
CDR3 length: 17
V gene: TRBV4-1
D gene: NA
clone size: NA
CDR3 DNA: TGCGCCAGCAGCCAATTTGGGGGGACCCAGACCTCCTATGGCTACACCTTC
CDR3 protein: CASSQFGGTQTSYGYTF

J gene: TRBJ2-5
CDR3 length: 14
V gene: TRBV7-9
D gene: NA
clone size: NA
CDR3 DNA: TGTGCCAGCAGCCCCCCCGGGGTTCTAGAGACCCAGTACTTC
CDR3 protein: CASSPPGVLETQYF

J gene: TRBJ2-1
CDR3 length: 17
V gene: TRBV27
D gene: TRBD2
clone size: NA
CDR3 DNA: TGTGCCAGCAGTCCGAATCCCTTAGCGGGCCTGTACAATGAGCAGTTCTTC
CDR3 protein: CASSPNPLAGLYNEQFF

J gene: TRBJ1-1
CDR3 length: 14
V gene: TRBV29-1
D gene: NA
clone size: NA
CDR3 DNA: TGCAGCGTTCAAAGGCAGGGACCGGAGACTGAAGCTTTCTTT
CDR3 protein: CSVQRQGPETEAFF

J gene: TRBJ2-7
CDR3 length: 13
V gene: TRBV7-2
D gene: TRBD2
clone size: NA
CDR3 DNA: TGTGCCAGCAGCTACACTAGCGGGGTAGAGCAGTACTTC
CDR3 protein: CASSYTSGVEQYF

J gene: TRBJ1-1
CDR3 length: 14
V gene: TRBV18
D gene: NA
clone size: NA
CDR3 DNA: TGTGCCAGCTCGCCCCGGGAGGGCTACACTGAAGCTTTCTTT
CDR3 protein: CASSPREGYTEAFF

J gene: TRBJ1-2
CDR3 length: 15
V gene: TRBV28
D gene: TRBD1
clone size: once
CDR3 DNA: TGTGCCAGCAGCACCGGGACAGGGCTTTCCGATGGCTACACCTTC
CDR3 protein: CASSTGTGLSDGYTF

J gene: TRBJ2-7
CDR3 length: 15
V gene: TRBV27
D gene: TRBD1
clone size: NA
CDR3 DNA: TGTGCCAGCAGTCTTACCGGGACAGGTCTCTACGAGCAGTACTTC
CDR3 protein: CASSLTGTGLYEQYF

J gene: TRBJ2-6
CDR3 length: 14
V gene: TRBV4-1
D gene: NA
clone size: NA
CDR3 DNA: TGCGCCAGCAGCCAATGGGCTGGGGCCAACGTCCTGACTTTC
CDR3 protein: CASSQWAGANVLTF

J gene: TRBJ2-5
CDR3 length: 12
V gene: TRBV9
D gene: NA
clone size: NA
CDR3 DNA: TGTGCCAGCAGCCCTCCAACAGAGACCCAGTACTTC
CDR3 protein: CASSPPTETQYF

J gene: TRBJ2-2
CDR3 length: 15
V gene: TRBV6-5
D gene: NA
clone size: NA
CDR3 DNA: TGTGCCAGCAGCCCCCCGGGCCCAAACACCGGGGAGCTGTTTTTT
CDR3 protein: CASSPPGPNTGELFF

J gene: TRBJ1-2
CDR3 length: 12
V gene: TRBV5-1
D gene: NA
clone size: few
CDR3 DNA: TGCGCCAGCAGCTTGGAAGGGGTCGGCTACACCTTC
CDR3 protein: CASSLEGVGYTF

J gene: TRBJ2-7
CDR3 length: 15
V gene: TRBV5-4
D gene: TRBD2
clone size: NA
CDR3 DNA: TGTGCCAGCAGCGCGAGCGCTAGCGGGTCCTACGAGCAGTACTTC
CDR3 protein: CASSASASGSYEQYF

J gene: TRBJ2-5
CDR3 length: 15
V gene: TRBV7-9
D gene: NA
clone size: NA
CDR3 DNA: TGTGCCAGCAGCTTAGGGGGCTATCCCGAAGAGACCCAGTACTTC
CDR3 protein: CASSLGGYPEETQYF

J gene: TRBJ1-1
CDR3 length: 14
V gene: TRBV9
D gene: NA
clone size: NA
CDR3 DNA: TGTGCCAGCAGCGTAGCGGGATTGAACACTGAAGCTTTCTTT
CDR3 protein: CASSVAGLNTEAFF

J gene: TRBJ1-2
CDR3 length: 19
V gene: TRBV4-1
D gene: NA
clone size: NA
CDR3 DNA: TGCGCCAGCAGCCAAGAAGGAGGCATGGGGGCAGGAACCTTCTATGGCTACACCTTC
CDR3 protein: CASSQEGGMGAGTFYGYTF

J gene: TRBJ2-7
CDR3 length: 15
V gene: TRBV4-1
D gene: TRBD1
clone size: NA
CDR3 DNA: TGCGCCAGCAGCCCCCATGGGACAGGTCTGGGAGAGCAGTACTTC
CDR3 protein: CASSPHGTGLGEQYF